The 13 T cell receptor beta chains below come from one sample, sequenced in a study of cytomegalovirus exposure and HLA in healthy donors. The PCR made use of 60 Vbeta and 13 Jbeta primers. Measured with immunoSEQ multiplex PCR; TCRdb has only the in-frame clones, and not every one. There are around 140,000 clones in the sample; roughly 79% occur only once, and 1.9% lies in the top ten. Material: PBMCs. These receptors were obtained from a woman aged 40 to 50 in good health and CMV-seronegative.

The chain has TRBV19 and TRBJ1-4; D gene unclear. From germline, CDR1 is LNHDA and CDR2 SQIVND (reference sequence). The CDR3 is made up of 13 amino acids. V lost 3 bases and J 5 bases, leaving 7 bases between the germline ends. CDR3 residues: CASSIQNNEKLFF. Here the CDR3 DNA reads TGTGCCAGTAGTATCCAGAACAATGAAAAACTGTTTTTT.

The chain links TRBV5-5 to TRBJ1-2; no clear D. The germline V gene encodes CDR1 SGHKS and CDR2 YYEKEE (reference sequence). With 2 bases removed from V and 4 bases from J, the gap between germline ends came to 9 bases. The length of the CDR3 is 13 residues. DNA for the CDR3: TGTGCCAGCAGCTTAATTCAACTCTATGGCTACACCTTC. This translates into CASSLIQLYGYTF.

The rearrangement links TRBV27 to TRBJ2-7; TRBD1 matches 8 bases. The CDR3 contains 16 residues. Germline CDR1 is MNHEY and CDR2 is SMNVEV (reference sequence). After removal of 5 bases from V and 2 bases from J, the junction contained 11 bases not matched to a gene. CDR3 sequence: CASSLTPGQVTYEQYF. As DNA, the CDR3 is TGTGCCAGCAGTCTAACCCCGGGACAGGTAACCTACGAGCAGTACTTC.

CDR3 in amino acids: CASRQRTGSSGYTF. CDR3 DNA sequence: TGTGCCAGCAGACAACGGACAGGGTCTAGTGGCTACACCTTC. The chain combines TRBV28 with TRBJ1-2; 8 bases agree with TRBD1. This CDR3 is built from 14 residues. V gave up 6 bases and J gave up 7 bases; unmatched junction bases: 10. CDR1 and CDR2 (germline): MDHEN, SYDVKM.

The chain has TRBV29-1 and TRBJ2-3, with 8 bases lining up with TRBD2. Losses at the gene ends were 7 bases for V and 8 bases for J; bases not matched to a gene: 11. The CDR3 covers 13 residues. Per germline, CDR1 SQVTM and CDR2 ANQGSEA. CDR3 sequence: CSATGLAGGTQYF. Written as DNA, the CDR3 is TGCAGCGCAACCGGACTAGCTGGAGGTACGCAGTATTTT.

The CDR3 protein is CASSLLLTGVFYGYTF. The CDR3 nucleotides are TGTGCCAGCAGTTTATTGCTGACAGGGGTGTTCTATGGCTACACCTTC. V gene TRBV27 combines with J gene TRBJ1-2; 8 positions match TRBD1. Germline V gene lookup returns CDR1 MNHEY and CDR2 SMNVEV (reference sequence). The CDR3 has 16 residues. The V gene end was trimmed by 1 base and the J gene end by 4 bases; junction bases not matched to a gene: 8.

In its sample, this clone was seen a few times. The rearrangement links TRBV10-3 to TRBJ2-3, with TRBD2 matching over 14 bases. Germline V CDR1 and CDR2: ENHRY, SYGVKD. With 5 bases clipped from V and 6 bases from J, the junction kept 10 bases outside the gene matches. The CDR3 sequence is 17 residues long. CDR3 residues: CAISRSGTSGSGDTQYF. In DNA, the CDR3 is TGTGCCATCAGTAGATCCGGGACTAGCGGGAGTGGGGATACGCAGTATTTT.

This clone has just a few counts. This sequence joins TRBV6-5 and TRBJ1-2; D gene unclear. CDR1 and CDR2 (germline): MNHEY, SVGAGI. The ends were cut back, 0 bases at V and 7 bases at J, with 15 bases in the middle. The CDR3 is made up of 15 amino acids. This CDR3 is CASSYSPDLRRGYTF. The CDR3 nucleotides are TGTGCCAGCAGTTACTCCCCGGACTTAAGGCGTGGCTACACCTTC.

The chain's CDR3 is CASGTGQNTEAFF. The CDR3 bases are TGTGCCAGCGGGACAGGGCAGAACACTGAAGCTTTCTTT. The V call is TRBV9, the J call TRBJ1-1, with TRBD1 identical over 9 bases. Trimming at V came to 7 bases and at J to 1 base, leaving 2 bases not matched to a gene. The germline gives CDR1 SGDLS, CDR2 YYNGEE. The CDR3 spans 13 residues.

The CDR3 DNA reads TGTGCCAGCAGTTACTTTACGACAGGGACGGCTGGCTACACCTTC. Translation: CASSYFTTGTAGYTF. V and J are TRBV6-5 and TRBJ1-2; TRBD1 aligns across 7 bases. Germline CDR1 is MNHEY and CDR2 is SVGAGI. The CDR3 is made up of 15 amino acids. J was trimmed by 7 bases and V by 1 base; bases with no gene match: 9.

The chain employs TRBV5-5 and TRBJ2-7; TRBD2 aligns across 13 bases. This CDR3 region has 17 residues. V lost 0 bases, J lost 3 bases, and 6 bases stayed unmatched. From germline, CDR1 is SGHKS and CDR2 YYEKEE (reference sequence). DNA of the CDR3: TGTGCCAGCAGCTTGGAAGGACTAGCGGGAGACCTCTACGAGCAGTACTTC. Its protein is CASSLEGLAGDLYEQYF.

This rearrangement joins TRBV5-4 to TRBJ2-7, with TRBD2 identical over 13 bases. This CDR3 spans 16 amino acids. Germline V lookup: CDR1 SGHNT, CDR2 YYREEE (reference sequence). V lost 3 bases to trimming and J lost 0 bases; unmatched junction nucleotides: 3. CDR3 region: CASSWGLAGSSYEQYF. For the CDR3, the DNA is TGTGCCAGCAGCTGGGGACTAGCGGGGAGCTCCTACGAGCAGTACTTC.

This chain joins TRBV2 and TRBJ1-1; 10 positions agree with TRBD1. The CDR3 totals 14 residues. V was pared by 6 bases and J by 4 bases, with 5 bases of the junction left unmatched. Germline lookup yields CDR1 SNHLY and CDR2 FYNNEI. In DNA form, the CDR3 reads TGTGCCAGCAGGTGGACAGGGGGAAGCACTGAAGCTTTCTTT. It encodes CASRWTGGSTEAFF.